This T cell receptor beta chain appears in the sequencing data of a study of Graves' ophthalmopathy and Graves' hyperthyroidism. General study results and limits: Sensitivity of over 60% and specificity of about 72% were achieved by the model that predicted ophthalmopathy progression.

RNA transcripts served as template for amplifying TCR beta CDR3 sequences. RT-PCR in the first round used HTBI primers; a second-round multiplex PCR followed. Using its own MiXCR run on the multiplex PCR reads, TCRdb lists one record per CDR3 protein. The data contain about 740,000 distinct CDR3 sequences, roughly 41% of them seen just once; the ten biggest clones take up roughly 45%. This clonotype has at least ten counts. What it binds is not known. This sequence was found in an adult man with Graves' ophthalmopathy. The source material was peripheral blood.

Here the CDR3 reads CATSGGANTGELFF. CDR3 bases: TGTGCCACCAGTGGGGGGGCGAACACCGGGGAGCTGTTTTTT. The chain combines TRBV24-1 with TRBJ2-2; the D gene is possibly TRBD2 (6 bases). CDR3 length: 14 residues. In germline, CDR1 is KGHDR, CDR2 SFDVKD. V lost 5 bases and J lost 0, with 6 bases in between.